Reported below is one T cell receptor beta chain. The target antigen is unknown. Those with chemo-refractory metastatic non-small-cell lung cancer were treated with focal radiation combined with CTLA-4 blockade using ipilimumab. Only in-frame clones appear in the TCRdb table, and some are missing; sequencing was by immunoSEQ multiplex PCR. Counted here are tens of thousands of clones, under 85% occurring once; the ten biggest clones make up roughly 15%. This CDR3 is 15 amino acids long. Trimming took 5 bases from V and 0 from J, leaving 13 bases between them. The germline CDR1 and CDR2 sequences are LNHDA and SQIVND (reference sequence). The sample originates from a study of radiotherapy plus CTLA-4 blockade in lung cancer. General study findings and limits: The best prediction of response reportedly came from early blood T cell clone dynamics, with interferon-beta.

The TCR comes from a human donor with non-small cell lung cancer that progressed on radiotherapy plus ipilimumab. The chain uses TRBV19 and TRBJ1-2, with TRBD1 as a possible D gene (5 bases). The sample here was peripheral blood, taken from a patient treated with radiotherapy plus ipilimumab. CDR3 residues: CASSPSWGSNYGYTF. CDR3 bases: TGTGCCAGTAGTCCCTCGTGGGGGTCTAACTATGGCTACACCTTC.